These 4 T cell receptor beta chains were all obtained from the same sample, sequenced in a study of blood T cell repertoires in COVID-19. TCRdb's table, derived via immunoSEQ multiplex PCR, lists solely in-frame clones and lacks some. Of about 150,000 clones listed, approximately 90% were seen once; the top ten hold 2% to 3%. The sequenced sample consisted of peripheral blood. The receptors shown here come from a woman aged 70-85 years with acute or convalescent COVID-19.

The chain is built from TRBV5-1 and TRBJ1-2, with 7 bases fitting TRBD1. V shed 2 bases and J 3 bases; nucleotides not matched to a gene: 10. The germline V gene encodes CDR1 SGHRS and CDR2 YFSETQ. The CDR3 is 16 residues long. The CDR3 is CASSLDRVLGDYGYTF. CDR3 nucleotide sequence: TGCGCCAGCAGCTTAGACAGGGTATTAGGGGACTATGGCTACACCTTC.

This clone is a singleton in its sample. V and J are TRBV4-2 and TRBJ2-7, with 8 bases identical to TRBD2. V gave up 0 bases and J gave up 6 bases; unmatched junction bases: 7. Germline V gives CDR1 LGHNA, CDR2 YNFKEQ. The CDR3 runs 15 residues. The CDR3 sequence is CASSQELAGVREQYF. The CDR3 bases are TGTGCCAGCAGCCAAGAGCTAGCGGGTGTACGCGAGCAGTACTTC.

Points on this clone: Its ends do not fully match the called genes, so a read error is possible. The chain employs TRBV7-7 and TRBJ2-5; D might be TRBD2 (5 bases). The CDR3 length is 13 residues. The germline gives CDR1 SSHAT, CDR2 FNYEAQ (reference sequence). CDR3 residues: CASSRGTPGTQYF. The CDR3 DNA is TGTGCTAGCAGCCGGGGAACCCCCGGGACCCAGTACTTC.

V gene TRBV6-5 combines with J gene TRBJ1-1, with 7 bases aligning to TRBD1. Germline CDR1 reads MNHEY; CDR2 reads SVGAGI. The CDR3 has 12 amino acids. The V gene end was trimmed by 8 bases and the J gene end by 1 base; junction bases not matched to a gene: 1. CDR3 sequence: CASWTGNTEAFF. The CDR3 bases are TGTGCCAGCTGGACAGGGAACACTGAAGCTTTCTTT.